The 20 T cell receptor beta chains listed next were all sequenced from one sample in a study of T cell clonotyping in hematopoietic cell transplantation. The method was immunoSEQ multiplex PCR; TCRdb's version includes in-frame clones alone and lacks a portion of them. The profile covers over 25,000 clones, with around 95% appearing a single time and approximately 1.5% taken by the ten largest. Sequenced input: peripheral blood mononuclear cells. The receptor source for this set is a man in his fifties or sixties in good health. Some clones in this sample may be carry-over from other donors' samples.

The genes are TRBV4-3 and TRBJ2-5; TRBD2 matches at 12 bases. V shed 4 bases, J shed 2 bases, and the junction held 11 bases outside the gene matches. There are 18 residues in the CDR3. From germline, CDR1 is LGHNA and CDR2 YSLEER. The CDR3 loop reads CASSPRTSGARNQETQYF. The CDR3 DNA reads TGCGCCAGCAGCCCGAGGACTAGCGGGGCGAGAAATCAAGAGACCCAGTACTTC.

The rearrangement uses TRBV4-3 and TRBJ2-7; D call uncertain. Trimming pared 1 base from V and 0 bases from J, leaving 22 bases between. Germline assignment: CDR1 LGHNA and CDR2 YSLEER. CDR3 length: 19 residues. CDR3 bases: TGCGCCAGCAGCCAAGGAACCGAACGGTATTTAGGCCGCTCCTACGAGCAGTACTTC. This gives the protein CASSQGTERYLGRSYEQYF.

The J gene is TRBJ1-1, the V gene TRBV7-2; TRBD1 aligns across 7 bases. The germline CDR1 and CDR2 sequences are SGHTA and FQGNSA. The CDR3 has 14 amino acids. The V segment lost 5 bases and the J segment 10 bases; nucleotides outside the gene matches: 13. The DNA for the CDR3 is TGTGCCAGCAGCCCGCGGACAGGCAGGTACGGAGCTTTCTTT. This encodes CASSPRTGRYGAFF.

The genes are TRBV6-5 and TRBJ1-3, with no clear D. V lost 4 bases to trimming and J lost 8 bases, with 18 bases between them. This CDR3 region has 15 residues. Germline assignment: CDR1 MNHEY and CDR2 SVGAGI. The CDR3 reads CASSSPGSNLHTIYF. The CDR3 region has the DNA TGTGCCAGCAGTTCTCCGGGCTCAAACCTACACACCATATATTTT.

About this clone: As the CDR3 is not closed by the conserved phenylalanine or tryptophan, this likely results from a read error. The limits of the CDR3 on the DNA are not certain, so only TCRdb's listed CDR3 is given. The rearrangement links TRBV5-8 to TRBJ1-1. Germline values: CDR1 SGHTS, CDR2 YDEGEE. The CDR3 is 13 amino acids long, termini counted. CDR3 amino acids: CASSESLGSCIFN.

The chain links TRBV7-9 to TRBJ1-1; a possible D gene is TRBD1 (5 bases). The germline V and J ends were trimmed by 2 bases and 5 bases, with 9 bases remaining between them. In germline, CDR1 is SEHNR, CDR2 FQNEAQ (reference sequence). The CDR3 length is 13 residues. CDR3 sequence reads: CASSLQEGTEAFF. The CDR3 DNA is TGTGCCAGCAGCTTACAGGAGGGGACTGAAGCTTTCTTT.

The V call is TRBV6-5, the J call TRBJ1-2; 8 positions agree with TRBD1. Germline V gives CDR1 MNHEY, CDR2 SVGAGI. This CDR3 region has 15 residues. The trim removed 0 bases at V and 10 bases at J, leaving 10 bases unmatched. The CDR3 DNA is TGTGCCAGCAGTTACTCGGGGACGGCAGGGGGCGACTACACCTTC. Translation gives CASSYSGTAGGDYTF.

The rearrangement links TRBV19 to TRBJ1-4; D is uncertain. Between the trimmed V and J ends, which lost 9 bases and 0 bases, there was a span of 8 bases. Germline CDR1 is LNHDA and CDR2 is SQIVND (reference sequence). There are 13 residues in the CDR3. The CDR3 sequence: CASHRPTNEKLFF. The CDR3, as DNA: TGTGCCAGCCACAGACCAACTAATGAAAAACTGTTTTTT.

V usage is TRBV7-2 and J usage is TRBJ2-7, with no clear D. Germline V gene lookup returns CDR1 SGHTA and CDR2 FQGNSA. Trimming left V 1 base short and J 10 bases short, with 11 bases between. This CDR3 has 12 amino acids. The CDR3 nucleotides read TGTGCCAGCAGCTTAGTAGGATTAAGACAGTACTTC. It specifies CASSLVGLRQYF.

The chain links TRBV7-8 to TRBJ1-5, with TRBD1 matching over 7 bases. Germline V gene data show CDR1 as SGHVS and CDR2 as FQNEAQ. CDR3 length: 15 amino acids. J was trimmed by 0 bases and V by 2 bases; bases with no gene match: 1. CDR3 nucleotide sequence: TGTGCCAGCAGCTTAACAGGGGATAGCAATCAGCCCCAGCATTTT. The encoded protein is CASSLTGDSNQPQHF.

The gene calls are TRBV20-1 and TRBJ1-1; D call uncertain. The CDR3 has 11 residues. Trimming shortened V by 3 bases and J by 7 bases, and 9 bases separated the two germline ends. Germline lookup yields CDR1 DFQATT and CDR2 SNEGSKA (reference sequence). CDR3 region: CSASRAVEAFF. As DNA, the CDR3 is TGCAGTGCTAGTCGGGCAGTTGAAGCTTTCTTT.

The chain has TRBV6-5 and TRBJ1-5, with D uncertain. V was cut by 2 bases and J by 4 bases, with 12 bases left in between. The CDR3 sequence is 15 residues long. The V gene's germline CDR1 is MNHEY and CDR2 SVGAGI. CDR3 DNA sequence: TGTGCCAGCAGTTACGGTGGCAGCAATAATCAGCCCCAGCATTTT. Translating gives CASSYGGSNNQPQHF.

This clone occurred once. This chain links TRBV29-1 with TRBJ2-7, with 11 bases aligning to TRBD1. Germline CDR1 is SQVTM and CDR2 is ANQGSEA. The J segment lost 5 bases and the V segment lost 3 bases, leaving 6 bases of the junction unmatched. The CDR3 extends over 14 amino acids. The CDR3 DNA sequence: TGCAGCGTTGACCACGGACAGGGGGCACACGAGCAGTACTTC. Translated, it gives CSVDHGQGAHEQYF.

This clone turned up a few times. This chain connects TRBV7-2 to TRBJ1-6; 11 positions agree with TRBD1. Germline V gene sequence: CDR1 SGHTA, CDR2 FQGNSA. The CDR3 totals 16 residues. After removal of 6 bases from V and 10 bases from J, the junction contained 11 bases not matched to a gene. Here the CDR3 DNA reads TGTGCCAGCAGTTGGACAGGGGGCTTGGGGAAATCACCCCTCCACTTT. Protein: CASSWTGGLGKSPLHF. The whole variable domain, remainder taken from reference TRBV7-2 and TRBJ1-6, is GAGVSQSPSNKVTEKGKDVELRCDPISGHTALYWYRQSLGQGLEFLIYFQGNSAPDKSGLPSDRFSAERTGGSVSTLTIQRTQQEDSAVYLCASSWTGGLGKSPLHFGNGTRLTVT.

The CDR3 protein is CAVRGIIPGGYTF. DNA of the CDR3: TGTGCCGTCCGGGGGATTATCCCTGGTGGCTACACCTTC. The J gene is TRBJ1-2, the V gene TRBV7-9, with TRBD1 as a possible D gene (5 bases). V gave up 11 bases and J gave up 7 bases, with 20 bases separating them. Germline V CDR1 and CDR2: SEHNR, FQNEAQ (reference sequence). This CDR3 has 13 amino acids.

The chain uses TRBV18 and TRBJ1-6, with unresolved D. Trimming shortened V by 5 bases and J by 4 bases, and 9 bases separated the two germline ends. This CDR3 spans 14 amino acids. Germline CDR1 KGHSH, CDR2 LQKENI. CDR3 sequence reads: CASSTASYNSPLHF. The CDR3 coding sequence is TGTGCCAGCTCAACAGCCTCTTATAATTCACCCCTCCACTTT. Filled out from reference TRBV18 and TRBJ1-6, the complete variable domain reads NAGVMQNPRHLVRRRGQEARLRCSPMKGHSHVYWYRQLPEEGLKFMVYLQKENIIDESGMPKERFSAEFPKEGPSILRIQQVVRGDSAAYFCASSTASYNSPLHFGNGTRLTVT.

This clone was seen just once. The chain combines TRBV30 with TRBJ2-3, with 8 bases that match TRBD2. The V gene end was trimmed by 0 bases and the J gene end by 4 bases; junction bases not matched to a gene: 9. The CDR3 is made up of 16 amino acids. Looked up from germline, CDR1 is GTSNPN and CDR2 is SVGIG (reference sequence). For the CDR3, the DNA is TGTGCCTGGAGTGTACGGGAGGGGGGGCTTGCAGATACGCAGTATTTT. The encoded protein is CAWSVREGGLADTQYF.

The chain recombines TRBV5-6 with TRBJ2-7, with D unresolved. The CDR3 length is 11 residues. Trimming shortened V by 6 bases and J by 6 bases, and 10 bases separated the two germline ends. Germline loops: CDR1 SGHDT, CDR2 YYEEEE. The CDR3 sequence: CASTSYSEQYF. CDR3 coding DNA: TGTGCCAGCACCTCGTACTCCGAGCAGTACTTC.

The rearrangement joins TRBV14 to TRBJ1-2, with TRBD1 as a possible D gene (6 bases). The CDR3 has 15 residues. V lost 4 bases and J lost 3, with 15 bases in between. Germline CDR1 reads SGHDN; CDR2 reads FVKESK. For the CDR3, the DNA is TGTGCCAGCAGCCCAGGGCCACAGGGACACTATGGCTACACCTTC. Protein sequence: CASSPGPQGHYGYTF.

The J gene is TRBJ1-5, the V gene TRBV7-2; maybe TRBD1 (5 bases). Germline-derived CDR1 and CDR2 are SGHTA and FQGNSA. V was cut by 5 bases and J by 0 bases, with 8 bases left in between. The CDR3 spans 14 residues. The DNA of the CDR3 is TGTGCCAGCAGCCCGACAGATAGCAATCAGCCCCAGCATTTT. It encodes CASSPTDSNQPQHF. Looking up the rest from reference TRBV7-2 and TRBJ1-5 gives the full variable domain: GAGVSQSPSNKVTEKGKDVELRCDPISGHTALYWYRQSLGQGLEFLIYFQGNSAPDKSGLPSDRFSAERTGGSVSTLTIQRTQQEDSAVYLCASSPTDSNQPQHFGDGTRLSIL.